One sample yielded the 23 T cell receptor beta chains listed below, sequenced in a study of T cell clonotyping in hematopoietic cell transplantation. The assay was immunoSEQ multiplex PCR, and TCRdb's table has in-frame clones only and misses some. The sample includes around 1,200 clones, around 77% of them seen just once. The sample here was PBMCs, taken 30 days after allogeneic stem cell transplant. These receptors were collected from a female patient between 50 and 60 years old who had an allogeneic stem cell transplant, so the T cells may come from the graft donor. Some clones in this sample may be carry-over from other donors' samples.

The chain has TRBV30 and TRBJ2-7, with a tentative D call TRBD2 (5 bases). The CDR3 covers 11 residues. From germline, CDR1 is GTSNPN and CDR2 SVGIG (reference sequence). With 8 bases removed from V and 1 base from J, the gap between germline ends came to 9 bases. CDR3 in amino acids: CAAAGSYEQYF. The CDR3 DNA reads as TGTGCCGCGGCGGGTTCCTACGAGCAGTACTTC.

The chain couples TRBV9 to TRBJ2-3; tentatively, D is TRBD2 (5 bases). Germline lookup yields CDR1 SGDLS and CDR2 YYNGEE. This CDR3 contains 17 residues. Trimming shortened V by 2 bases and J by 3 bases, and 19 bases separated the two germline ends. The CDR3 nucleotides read TGTGCCAGCAGCGTGGGCCTTCAAGCGGTTAGAACAGATACGCAGTATTTT. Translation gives CASSVGLQAVRTDTQYF. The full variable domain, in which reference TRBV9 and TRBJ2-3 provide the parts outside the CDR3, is DSGVTQTPKHLITATGQRVTLRCSPRSGDLSVYWYQQSLDQGLQFLIQYYNGEERAKGNILERFSAQQFPDLHSELNLSSLELGDSALYFCASSVGLQAVRTDTQYFGPGTRLTVL.

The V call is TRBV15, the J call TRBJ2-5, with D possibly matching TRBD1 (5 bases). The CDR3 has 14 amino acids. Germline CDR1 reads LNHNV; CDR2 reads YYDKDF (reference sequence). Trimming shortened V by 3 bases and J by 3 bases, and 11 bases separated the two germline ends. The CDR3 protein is CATSRGPTEETQYF. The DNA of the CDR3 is TGTGCCACCAGCAGGGGGCCGACCGAAGAGACCCAGTACTTC.

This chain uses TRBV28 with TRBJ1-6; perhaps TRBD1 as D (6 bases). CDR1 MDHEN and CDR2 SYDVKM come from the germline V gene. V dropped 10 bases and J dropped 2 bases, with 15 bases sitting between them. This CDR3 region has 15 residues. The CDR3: CANSRGPTYNSPLHF. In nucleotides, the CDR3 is TGTGCCAACTCTCGGGGGCCGACCTATAATTCACCCCTCCACTTT.

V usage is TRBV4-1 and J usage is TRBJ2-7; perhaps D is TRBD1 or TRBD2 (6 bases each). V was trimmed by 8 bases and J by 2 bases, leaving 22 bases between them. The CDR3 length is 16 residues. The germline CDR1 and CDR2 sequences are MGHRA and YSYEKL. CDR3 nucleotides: TGCGCCAGCTCCCGAGGGGGGCAGTCCCCCCCCTACGAGCAGTACTTC. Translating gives CASSRGGQSPPYEQYF.

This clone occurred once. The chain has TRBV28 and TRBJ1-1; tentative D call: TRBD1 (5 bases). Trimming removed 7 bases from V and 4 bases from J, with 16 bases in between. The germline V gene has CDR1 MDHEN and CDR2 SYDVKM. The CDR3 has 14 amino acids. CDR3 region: CASIPVQGGTEAFF. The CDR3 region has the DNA TGTGCCAGCATCCCCGTTCAGGGCGGCACTGAAGCTTTCTTT.

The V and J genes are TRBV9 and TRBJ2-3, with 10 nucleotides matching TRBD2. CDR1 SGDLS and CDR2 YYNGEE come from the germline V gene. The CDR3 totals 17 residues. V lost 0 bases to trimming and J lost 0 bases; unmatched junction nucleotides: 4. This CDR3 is CASSVEREGLSTDTQYF. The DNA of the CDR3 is TGTGCCAGCAGCGTAGAGCGGGAGGGCCTTAGCACAGATACGCAGTATTTT. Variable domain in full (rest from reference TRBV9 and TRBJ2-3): DSGVTQTPKHLITATGQRVTLRCSPRSGDLSVYWYQQSLDQGLQFLIQYYNGEERAKGNILERFSAQQFPDLHSELNLSSLELGDSALYFCASSVEREGLSTDTQYFGPGTRLTVL.

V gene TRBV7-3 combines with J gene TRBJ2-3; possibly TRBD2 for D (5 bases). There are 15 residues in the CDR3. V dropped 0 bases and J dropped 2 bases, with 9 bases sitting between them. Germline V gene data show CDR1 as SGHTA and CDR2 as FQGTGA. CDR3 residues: CASSLTGGHTDTQYF. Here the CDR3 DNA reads TGTGCCAGCAGCTTAACTGGCGGGCACACAGATACGCAGTATTTT.

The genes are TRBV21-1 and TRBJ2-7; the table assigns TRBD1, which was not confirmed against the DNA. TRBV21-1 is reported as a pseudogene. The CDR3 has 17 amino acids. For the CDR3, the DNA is TGTGCCAGCAGCATGGATGGTATGGGGTCAGGGGCCGGCGAGCAGTACTTC. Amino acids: CASSMDGMGSGAGEQYF.

In DNA, the CDR3 is TGTGCCAGCAGTTACTCCGACGGCACAGATACGCAGTATTTT. Its protein is CASSYSDGTDTQYF. V usage is TRBV6-6 and J usage is TRBJ2-3, with D unclear. This CDR3 has 14 residues. The germline gives CDR1 MNHNY, CDR2 SVGAGI (reference sequence). Trimming left V 0 bases short and J 1 base short, with 5 bases between.

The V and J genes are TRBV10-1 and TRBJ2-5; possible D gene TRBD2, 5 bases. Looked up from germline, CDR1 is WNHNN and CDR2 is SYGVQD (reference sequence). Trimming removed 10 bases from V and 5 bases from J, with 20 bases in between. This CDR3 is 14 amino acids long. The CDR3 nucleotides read TGCGCCAACCCAAGTGCCGCGGAGGCGGAGACCCAGTACTTC. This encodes CANPSAAEAETQYF.

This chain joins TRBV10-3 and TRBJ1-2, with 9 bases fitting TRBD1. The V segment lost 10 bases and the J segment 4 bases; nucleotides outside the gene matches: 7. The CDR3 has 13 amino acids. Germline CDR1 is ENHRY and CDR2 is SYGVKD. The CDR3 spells CATPGQGSYGYTF. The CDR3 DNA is TGTGCCACCCCGGGACAGGGTTCCTATGGCTACACCTTC.

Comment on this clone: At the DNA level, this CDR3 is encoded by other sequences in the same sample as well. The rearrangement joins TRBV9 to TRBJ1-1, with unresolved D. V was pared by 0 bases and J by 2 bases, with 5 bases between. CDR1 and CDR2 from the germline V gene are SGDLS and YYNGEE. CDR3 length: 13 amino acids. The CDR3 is CASSVAGNTEAFF. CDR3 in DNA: TGTGCCAGCAGCGTAGCCGGAAACACTGAAGCTTTCTTT.

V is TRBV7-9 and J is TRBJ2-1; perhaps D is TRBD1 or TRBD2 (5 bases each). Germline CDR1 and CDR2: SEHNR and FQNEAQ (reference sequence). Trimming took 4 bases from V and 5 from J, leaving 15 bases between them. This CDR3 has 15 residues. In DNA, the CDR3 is TGTGCCAGCAGCTCCGCTTGGGGCGGGCACAATGAGCAGTTCTTC. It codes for CASSSAWGGHNEQFF.

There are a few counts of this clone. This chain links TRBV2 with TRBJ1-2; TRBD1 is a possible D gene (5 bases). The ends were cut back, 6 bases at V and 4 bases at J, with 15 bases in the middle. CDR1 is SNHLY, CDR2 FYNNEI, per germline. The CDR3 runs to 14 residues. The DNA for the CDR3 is TGTGCCAGCAGGGGGAGGGGAATGGGCTATGGCTACACCTTC. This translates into CASRGRGMGYGYTF. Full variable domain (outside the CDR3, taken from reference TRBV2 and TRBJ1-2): EPEVTQTPSHQVTQMGQEVILRCVPISNHLYFYWYRQILGQKVEFLVSFYNNEISEKSEIFDDQFSVERPDGSNFTLKIRSTKLEDSAMYFCASRGRGMGYGYTFGSGTRLTVV.

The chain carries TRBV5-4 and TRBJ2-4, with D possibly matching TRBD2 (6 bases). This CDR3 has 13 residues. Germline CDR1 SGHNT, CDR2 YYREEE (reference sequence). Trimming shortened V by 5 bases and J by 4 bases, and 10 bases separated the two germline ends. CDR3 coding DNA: TGTGCCAGCAGGACCGGGACTAAAAACATTCAGTACTTC. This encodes CASRTGTKNIQYF. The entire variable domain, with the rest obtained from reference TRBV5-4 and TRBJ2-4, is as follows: ETGVTQSPTHLIKTRGQQVTLRCSSQSGHNTVSWYQQALGQGPQFIFQYYREEENGRGNFPPRFSGLQFPNYSSELNVNALELDDSALYLCASRTGTKNIQYFGAGTRLSVL.

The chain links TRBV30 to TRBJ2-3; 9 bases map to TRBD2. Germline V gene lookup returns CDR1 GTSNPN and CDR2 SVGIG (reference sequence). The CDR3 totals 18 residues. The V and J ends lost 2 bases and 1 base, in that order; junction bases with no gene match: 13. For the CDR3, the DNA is TGTGCCTGGAGTTATACTTATAGCGGGAGTACAGGCACAGATACGCAGTATTTT. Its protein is CAWSYTYSGSTGTDTQYF.

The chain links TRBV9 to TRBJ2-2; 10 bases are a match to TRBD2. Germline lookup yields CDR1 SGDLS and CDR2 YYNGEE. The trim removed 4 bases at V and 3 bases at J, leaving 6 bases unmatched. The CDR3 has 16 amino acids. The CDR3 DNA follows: TGTGCCAGCAGCTTTTGGACTAGCGGATACACCGGGGAGCTGTTTTTT. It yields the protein CASSFWTSGYTGELFF.

Here the CDR3 DNA reads TGCAGCGTCTATGACAGGGGGCGGAACGAGCAGTACTTC. Amino acids: CSVYDRGRNEQYF. The J gene is TRBJ2-7, the V gene TRBV29-1; 10 bases are a match to TRBD1. In germline, CDR1 is SQVTM, CDR2 ANQGSEA. The CDR3 is 13 residues long. V trimming: 6 bases; J trimming: 5 bases; junction bases outside the gene matches: 7.

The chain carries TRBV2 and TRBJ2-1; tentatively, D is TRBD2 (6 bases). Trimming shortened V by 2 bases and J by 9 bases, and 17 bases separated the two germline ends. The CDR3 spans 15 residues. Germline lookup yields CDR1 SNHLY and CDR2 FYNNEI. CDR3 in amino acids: CASSERTTGSIEQFF. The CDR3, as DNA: TGTGCCAGCAGTGAAAGGACTACTGGATCGATTGAGCAGTTCTTC.

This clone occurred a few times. The CDR3 DNA is TGTGCCAGCAGCTTAGGGACAGGGGTCTTAGGAGATACGCAGTATTTT. This encodes CASSLGTGVLGDTQYF. V usage is TRBV5-6 and J usage is TRBJ2-3; the match to TRBD1 covers 10 bases. V gave up 2 bases and J gave up 5 bases; unmatched junction bases: 8. Germline V gives CDR1 SGHDT, CDR2 YYEEEE. The CDR3 is made up of 16 amino acids.

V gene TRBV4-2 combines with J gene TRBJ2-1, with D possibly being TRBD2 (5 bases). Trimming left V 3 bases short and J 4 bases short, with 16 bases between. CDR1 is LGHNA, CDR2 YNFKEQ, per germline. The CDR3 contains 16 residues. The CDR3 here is CASSQAWTRNYNEQFF. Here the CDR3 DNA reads TGTGCCAGCAGCCAGGCCTGGACTCGAAATTACAATGAGCAGTTCTTC.

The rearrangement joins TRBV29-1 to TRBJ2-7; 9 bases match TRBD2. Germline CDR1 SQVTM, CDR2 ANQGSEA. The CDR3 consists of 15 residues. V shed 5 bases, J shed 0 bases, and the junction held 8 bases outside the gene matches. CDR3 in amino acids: CSVSLSGSPSYEQYF. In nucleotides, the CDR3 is TGCAGCGTTTCCCTTAGCGGGAGTCCCTCCTACGAGCAGTACTTC.